The clone carrying this T cell receptor beta chain was detected only a few times. The antigen remains undetermined. The sample comes from a study of T-cell reconstitution after alpha-beta-depleted transplantation in children. Study-level findings and limits: It was reported that alpha-beta T cells came from several hundred expanded graft clones (about two months after transplant). One year after transplant, T-cell counts and diversity came mostly from newly produced T cells. Surviving recipient T cells and intrathymic progenitors accounted for some patients' high TCRbeta diversity at day 60.

V was trimmed by 5 bases and J by 5 bases, leaving 12 bases between them. Germline V gives CDR1 MNHEY, CDR2 SMNVEV (reference sequence). The CDR3 sequence is 13 residues long. The TCRbeta library incorporated unique molecular identifiers. TCRdb re-derived calls from the PCR reads in MiXCR, one entry per CDR3 protein. The sample consists of 200,000 to 250,000 distinct CDR3 sequences, roughly a tenth of them appearing once. The receptor comes from a child less than two years old with acute myeloid leukemia, due to receive a stem cell transplant. The chain is built from TRBV27 and TRBJ1-2, with D maybe TRBD1 (6 bases). Sequences were derived from PBMCs, sampled before TCRalphabeta/CD19-depleted stem cell transplant. The CDR3 sequence is CASSPQGLYGYTF. CDR3 DNA: TGTGCCAGCAGTCCACAGGGCTTATATGGCTACACCTTC.